This T cell receptor beta chain was recovered during a study of identifying expanded T cells in peripheral blood (dated by TCRdb to the late 2010s). Describing the broader study: Technical replicates were generated by sequencing separate aliquots of the same genomic DNA pool, and four replicates were compared pairwise. Study-wide findings and limitations: For all healthy donors, the variance in clone template counts between approximately 2-week samples rose significantly as total template count increased. The binomial model flagged approximately 1.2 differentially abundant clones between technical replicates but about 16 over around two weeks and 19 to 20 over about four weeks. The authors expected that over much longer intervals, such as months to years, biological variance in healthy repertoires might increase even further. Across all healthy-donor time intervals, the beta-binomial model significantly lowered both the number of clones called differentially abundant and the false-positive rate.

As regards this clone: The clone's antigen remains unknown. There are no base qualities to consult, and no much larger clone falls within one base.

During the collection period, no infections or other immune events were recorded for the healthy donors. Blood repertoires from healthy donors were used as a training cohort for calibrating time-dependent variance in a beta-binomial model of differential abundance of T-cell clones. There were roughly 10 healthy donors in the training cohort, of whom 3 were female and 7 were male. On average the donors were approximately 42 years old, and their ages spanned roughly 29 to 70 years. Whole blood was collected from each healthy donor at three time points spaced around two weeks apart and obtained from a commercial supplier. For immunosequencing, genomic DNA was extracted from whole blood that had not been sorted. The CDR3 contains 13 residues, cysteine and phenylalanine counted. Only CDR3 DNA remains: 39 bases, in frame from the first base. The germline V gene (reference sequence) sets CDR1 to SGHKS and CDR2 to YYEKEE. A distance of 5 bases separates the germline ends of V and J, which lose 0 bases and 1 base respectively.

TCRbeta CDR3 regions were profiled by bias-controlled multiplex PCR amplification of genomic DNA with the immunoSEQ Assay. For the original study's pipeline: The absolute abundance of each unique TCRbeta CDR3 region was quantified after sequences were collapsed and filtered. Differential abundance was assessed using a binomial (Fisher-equivalent) model and a beta-binomial model in which time-dependent variance fitted from healthy donors was added. Clones with fewer than 5 combined templates were removed, and a clone was called differentially abundant if the clone's Benjamini-Hochberg FDR was below 0.01. The form v = (b*log(k)+a)^2 was used to model beta-binomial variance as a function of total template count across the two samples. This immuneACCESS table, as held by TCRdb, lists in-frame sequences with V and J called but not all clones. Of the missing ones, under half trace to an unresolved V gene in checked studies; the others have no known cause. The V and J calls and clone size come from that table; D and trimming were worked out from the DNA. This sample holds about 120,000 clones; roughly 80% were observed only once. The ten largest clones add up to less than 4% of the sample.

The receptor's source is a person aged 18 to 75 in good health. The chain uses TRBV5-5 and TRBJ2-7, with an unclear D gene assignment. The material sequenced was blood. The CDR3: CASSLALSYEQYF. The DNA sequence is as follows: TGTGCCAGCAGCTTGGCCCTATCCTACGAGCAGTACTTC.